The entry that follows covers one TCR beta chain sequence. Antigen: not known. This sample was included in a study of cytomegalovirus exposure and HLA in healthy donors. Data came from immunoSEQ multiplex PCR; TCRdb stores just in-frame clones and leaves some out. The sample includes 250,000 to 400,000 clones, 88% of them seen just once. CDR1 is SGHRS, CDR2 YFSETQ, per germline. This CDR3 is built from 20 residues. Trimming cost V 3 bases and J 10 bases, with 35 bases left between them. Study-wide results and caveats: The study listed approximately 160 cytomegalovirus-associated TCR beta chains. Researchers reported that three CMV-associated chains were confirmed in vitro as CMV antigen-specific. Clusters of TCRs from the first cohort tended to co-occur in the 100 to 150 validation repertoires (as a later analysis found). High sensitivity and specificity were reportedly achieved when the classifier diagnosed cytomegalovirus status.

Material for sequencing was PBMCs. The clonotype was recovered from a man aged 25 to 45 in good health and CMV-seronegative. The chain uses TRBV5-1 and TRBJ2-1; perhaps TRBD2 as D (8 bases). The CDR3 bases are TGCGCCAGCAGCTCCTTCCTCCGGGGGGGACAGCTGCTTGAGCGGGACGAGCAGTTCTTC. Residues: CASSSFLRGGQLLERDEQFF.